The clone carrying this T cell receptor (beta chain) is judged medium-sized. No antigen is known for it. Peripheral blood came from all dose cohorts at three timepoints. Produced via immunoSEQ multiplex PCR; TCRdb's table is partial and in-frame only. Among roughly 53,000 clones listed, 75% to 85% were seen once. The data were taken from a study of OX40 agonist ivuxolimab in advanced cancers. At the level of the study: Ivuxolimab, an agonistic anti-OX40 (CD134) antibody, was given to patients. Eligibility admitted prior anti-PD-1, anti-PD-L1 or anti-CTLA-4 therapy; 40% had some.

General study findings and limits: Expanded peripheral T cell antigen specificity was not determined.

Germline V lookup: CDR1 LNHDA, CDR2 SQIVND (reference sequence). This CDR3 spans 13 amino acids. Between the trimmed V and J ends, which lost 5 bases and 3 bases, there was a span of 8 bases. The chain joins TRBV19 to TRBJ1-5; TRBD1 is a possible D gene (6 bases). This sample comprised CD4+ or CD8+ T cells sorted from blood, obtained in a trial of the OX40 agonist ivuxolimab. This TCR was recovered from an adult with an advanced solid tumor such as melanoma, head and neck, liver or kidney cancer. The CDR3 nucleotides are TGTGCCAGTAGTGGACAGATCAATCAGCCCCAGCATTTT. Encoded protein: CASSGQINQPQHF. The whole variable domain, filled in from reference TRBV19 and TRBJ1-5, reads DGGITQSPKYLFRKEGQNVTLSCEQNLNHDAMYWYRQDPGQGLRLIYYSQIVNDFQKGDIAEGYSVSREKKESFPLTVTSAQKNPTAFYLCASSGQINQPQHFGDGTRLSIL.